This T cell receptor beta chain was observed in a study of blood T cell repertoires in COVID-19. Turning to the study itself: Both acute and convalescent COVID-19 samples were obtained from the United States, Italy and Spain.

Per the authors' pipeline: Using reference gene primer amplification, nucleated cell counts were estimated. The repertoire was sequenced with immunoSEQ multiplex PCR; TCRdb's copy has only in-frame clones and lacks some. V and J calls and clone size follow that table, whereas D and trimming were derived from the DNA. The sample carries nearly 200,000 clones, about 90% recorded once. The CDR3 length is 16 residues. Germline assignment: CDR1 SGHTA and CDR2 FQGNSA. Trimming took 0 bases from V and 2 from J, leaving 13 bases between them. The rearrangement uses TRBV7-2 and TRBJ1-2; D possibly corresponds to TRBD1 (6 bases). Sequencing was carried out using peripheral blood. The source of this sequence is a woman in her seventies with acute or convalescent COVID-19. The CDR3 region is CASSLAQGEMNYGYTF. CDR3 DNA sequence: TGTGCCAGCAGCTTAGCACAGGGAGAAATGAACTATGGCTACACCTTC.